The rows below give T cell receptor beta chains drawn from one sample of a study of cytomegalovirus exposure and HLA in healthy donors. Produced via immunoSEQ multiplex PCR; TCRdb's table is partial and in-frame only. Found here are roughly 200,000 clones, roughly 74% of them singletons; the top ten hold approximately 2%. Sample: PBMCs. The receptor set was obtained from a woman aged 30 to 39 in good health and CMV-seronegative. CDR3s include the opening cysteine and the closing phenylalanine or tryptophan. Fields, in order: D gene, V gene, clone size, J gene, CDR3 DNA, CDR3 protein. D genes are given only for firm matches. Clone size is shown for a subset of rows, as once, few, many or a class of expanded clone.

D gene: TRBD2
V gene: TRBV7-9
clone size: .
J gene: TRBJ2-3
CDR3 DNA: TGTTCCAGCAGTTCCCTGGGGGGGAGCACGAGTACGCAGTATTTT
CDR3 protein: CSSSSLGGSTSTQYF

D gene: TRBD1
V gene: TRBV7-2
clone size: .
J gene: TRBJ1-2
CDR3 DNA: TGTGCCAGCAGCTCTGTTCAGGGGGCAGGGGGCTACACCTTC
CDR3 protein: CASSSVQGAGGYTF

D gene: .
V gene: TRBV6-5
clone size: once
J gene: TRBJ1-2
CDR3 DNA: TGTGCCAGCAGACCAAAGTTGACAGTGAACTATGGCTACACCTTC
CDR3 protein: CASRPKLTVNYGYTF

D gene: .
V gene: TRBV18
clone size: .
J gene: TRBJ1-2
CDR3 DNA: TGTGCCAGCTCACCATCGTCGGACAGCAACTATGGCTACACCTTC
CDR3 protein: CASSPSSDSNYGYTF

D gene: .
V gene: TRBV6-5
clone size: .
J gene: TRBJ2-2
CDR3 DNA: TGTGCCAGCAGAACAGGAGCACCTAACACCGGGGAGCTGTTTTTT
CDR3 protein: CASRTGAPNTGELFF

D gene: TRBD1
V gene: TRBV18
clone size: .
J gene: TRBJ1-2
CDR3 DNA: TGTGCCAGCTCACCACCGCGGCAGGGGGCACAGGGCTACACCTTC
CDR3 protein: CASSPPRQGAQGYTF

D gene: TRBD1
V gene: TRBV6-5
clone size: .
J gene: TRBJ1-2
CDR3 DNA: TGTGCCAGCAGCCAAGGACAGGGATCCCTCTATGGCTACACCTTC
CDR3 protein: CASSQGQGSLYGYTF

D gene: .
V gene: TRBV10-1
clone size: .
J gene: TRBJ2-5
CDR3 DNA: TGCGCCAGCAGGGGGGGTTGGGAGACCCAGTACTTC
CDR3 protein: CASRGGWETQYF

D gene: TRBD1
V gene: TRBV7-9
clone size: few
J gene: TRBJ1-6
CDR3 DNA: TGTGCCAGCAGCTCAGACCGGGACAGGAGAAATTCACCCCTCCACTTT
CDR3 protein: CASSSDRDRRNSPLHF

D gene: .
V gene: TRBV19
clone size: .
J gene: TRBJ2-7
CDR3 DNA: TGTGCCAGTAAGGGGTCCTACGAGCAGTACTTC
CDR3 protein: CASKGSYEQYF

D gene: .
V gene: TRBV7-3
clone size: .
J gene: TRBJ2-3
CDR3 DNA: TGTGCCAGCAGCTTATTTGACTACACAGATACGCAGTATTTT
CDR3 protein: CASSLFDYTDTQYF

D gene: .
V gene: TRBV28
clone size: .
J gene: TRBJ1-1
CDR3 DNA: TGTGCCAGCAGGAGACAGGTACAGAACACTGAAGCTTTCTTT
CDR3 protein: CASRRQVQNTEAFF

D gene: .
V gene: TRBV6-5
clone size: .
J gene: TRBJ1-2
CDR3 DNA: TGTGCCAGCAGGCAAACCAGCGCCCGGTATGGCTACACCTTC
CDR3 protein: CASRQTSARYGYTF

D gene: .
V gene: TRBV6-6
clone size: .
J gene: TRBJ1-2
CDR3 DNA: TGTGCCAGCAGGACACAGGGTGAGAATGGCTACACCTTC
CDR3 protein: CASRTQGENGYTF